This T cell receptor (beta chain) was sequenced during a study of blood T cell repertoires in COVID-19. Study-level information: Specimens from acute and convalescent COVID-19 originated in the United States, Italy and Spain. From T cells, B-cell-depleted T cells, or PBMCs came the material, which was cDNA or gDNA.

The table came from immunoSEQ multiplex PCR; TCRdb's copy has only in-frame clones and leaves some out. The repertoire holds hundreds of thousands of clones, with around nine tenths as singletons. Cohort 3 recovery required two negative PCRs, clearance, or symptom resolution. This CDR3 spans 17 amino acids. CDR1 and CDR2 (germline): KGHSH, LQKENI. The junction had 5 bases not matched to a gene; V was cut back by 3 bases and J by 2 bases. The rearrangement links TRBV18 to TRBJ2-7; 15 bases match TRBD2. This clonotype was sampled from a woman aged 25 to 39 who had recovered from COVID-19. Sequencing input: PBMCs or T cells enriched from blood (not recorded which). In DNA, the CDR3 is TGTGCCAGCTCACCGTCGGGACTAGCGGGGGGCACCTACGAGCAGTACTTC. Amino acid sequence: CASSPSGLAGGTYEQYF.